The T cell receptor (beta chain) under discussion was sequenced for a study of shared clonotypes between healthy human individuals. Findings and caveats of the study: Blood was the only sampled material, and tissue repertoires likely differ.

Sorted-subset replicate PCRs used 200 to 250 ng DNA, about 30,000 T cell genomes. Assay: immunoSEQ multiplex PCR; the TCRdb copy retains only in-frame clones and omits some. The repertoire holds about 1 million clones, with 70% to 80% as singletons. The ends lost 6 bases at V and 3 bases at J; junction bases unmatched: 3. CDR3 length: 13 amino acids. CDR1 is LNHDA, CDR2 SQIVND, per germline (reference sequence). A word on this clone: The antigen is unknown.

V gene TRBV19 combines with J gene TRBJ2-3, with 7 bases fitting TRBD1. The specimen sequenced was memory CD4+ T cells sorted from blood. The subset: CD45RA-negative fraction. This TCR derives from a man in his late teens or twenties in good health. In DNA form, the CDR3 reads TGTGCCAGTAGGTCCAGGGGGACAGATACGCAGTATTTT. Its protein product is CASRSRGTDTQYF.